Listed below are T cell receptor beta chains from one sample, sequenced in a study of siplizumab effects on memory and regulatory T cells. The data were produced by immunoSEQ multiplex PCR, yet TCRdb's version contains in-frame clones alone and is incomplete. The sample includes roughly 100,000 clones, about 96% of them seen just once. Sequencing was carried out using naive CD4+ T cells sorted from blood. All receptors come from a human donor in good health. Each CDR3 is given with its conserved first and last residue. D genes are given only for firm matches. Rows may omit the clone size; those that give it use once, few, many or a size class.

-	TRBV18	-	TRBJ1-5	CASSLDPNQPQHF	TGTGCCAGCTCACTAGACCCGAATCAGCCCCAGCATTTT
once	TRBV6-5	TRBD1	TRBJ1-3	CASSRATGSGNTIYF	TGTGCCAGCAGTCGGGCGACAGGGTCCGGAAACACCATATATTTT
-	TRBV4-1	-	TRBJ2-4	CASSQDRGLAKNIQYF	TGCGCCAGCAGCCAAGATCGGGGTTTAGCCAAAAACATTCAGTACTTC
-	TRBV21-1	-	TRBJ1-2	CASSKRRNTGSYGYTF	TGTGCCAGCAGCAAACGACGAAACACAGGGAGCTATGGCTACACCTTC
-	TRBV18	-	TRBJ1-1	CASSPPSAGNTEAFF	TGTGCCAGCTCACCACCCTCCGCGGGGAACACTGAAGCTTTCTTT
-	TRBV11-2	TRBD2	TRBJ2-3	CASSFGLAGGRTDTQYF	TGTGCCAGCAGTTTCGGACTAGCGGGGGGGCGCACAGATACGCAGTATTTT
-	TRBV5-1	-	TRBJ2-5	CASRAWGGPQETQYF	TGCGCCAGCAGGGCCTGGGGCGGCCCCCAAGAGACCCAGTACTTC
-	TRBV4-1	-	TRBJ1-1	CASSQAAGGLNTEAFF	TGCGCCAGCAGCCAAGCCGCGGGCGGCTTGAACACTGAAGCTTTCTTT
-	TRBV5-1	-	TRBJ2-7	CASSRDNGYEQYF	TGCGCCAGCTCTCGGGATAATGGGTACGAGCAGTACTTC
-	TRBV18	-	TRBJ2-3	CASSTGVEDTQYF	TGTGCCAGCTCAACCGGGGTCGAAGATACGCAGTATTTT
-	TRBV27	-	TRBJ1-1	CASSFGENTEAFF	TGTGCCAGCAGTTTTGGGGAGAACACTGAAGCTTTCTTT
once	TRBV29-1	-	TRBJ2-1	CSVVPRLASSYNEQFF	TGCAGCGTTGTGCCCAGACTCGCCAGCTCCTACAATGAGCAGTTCTTC
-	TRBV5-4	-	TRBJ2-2	CASSLGPGANTGELFF	TGTGCCAGCAGCTTGGGGCCGGGCGCGAACACCGGGGAGCTGTTTTTT
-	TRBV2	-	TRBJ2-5	CASRIQETQYF	TGTGCCAGCAGGATACAAGAGACCCAGTACTTC
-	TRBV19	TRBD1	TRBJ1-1	CASSIQGDTEAFF	TGTGCCAGTAGTATACAGGGGGACACTGAAGCTTTCTTT